The sequence of this T cell receptor (beta chain) was determined in a study of shared clonotypes between healthy human individuals. The overall study: Per-donor plates numbered three CD4 naive, three CD4 memory, two CD8 naive and one CD8 memory.

The V gene lost 2 bases and the J gene lost 6 bases, with 8 bases spanning the gap. The CDR3 covers 11 residues. Germline loops: CDR1 DFQATT, CDR2 SNEGSKA (reference sequence). Data came from immunoSEQ multiplex PCR; TCRdb stores just in-frame clones and leaves some out. The sample lists millions of clones, about 95% seen once, with roughly 1% in the top ten. Naive CD8 isolation took CD45RO-negative cells positively selected for CCR7 and excluded terminally differentiated effector memory CD45RA+ cells. Healthy HIV-negative adults with no recent acute infections or vaccinations were recruited as donors.

The origin of this receptor is a man between 18 and 29 years old in good health. The chain combines TRBV20-1 with TRBJ2-7, with D possibly being TRBD2 (6 bases). Sequenced material: naive CD8+ T cells sorted from blood. CDR3 DNA: TGCAGTGCTAGACAGGGAGGCGAGCAGTACTTC. As protein: CSARQGGEQYF.